A selection of T cell receptor beta chains follows, all from one sample in a study of cytomegalovirus exposure and HLA in healthy donors. The table came from immunoSEQ multiplex PCR; TCRdb's copy has only in-frame clones and leaves some out. The top ten clones hold 2% to 2.5% of a sample with under 200,000 clones, around 73% of them seen once. The sequenced material came from PBMCs. The receptors originated from a man aged 60 to 69 in good health and CMV-seronegative. The CDR3 runs from the conserved cysteine through the conserved F or W. Fields, in order: CDR3 DNA, CDR3 protein, J gene, clone size, CDR3 length, D gene, V gene. A D gene is named only where the DNA matches it firmly. Size is stated for part of the rows, as once, few or many counts, or as a class when the clone is expanded.

CDR3nt: TGCGCCAGCTCTAGTGGGTACTACAATGAGCAGTTCTTC; CDR3aa: CASSSGYYNEQFF; j_gene: TRBJ2-1; abundance: NA; len: 13; d_gene: NA; v_gene: TRBV5-1
CDR3nt: TGTGCCAGCTCGTCGGCTAGCGGGAGAGTCGCATACGAGCAGTACTTC; CDR3aa: CASSSASGRVAYEQYF; j_gene: TRBJ2-7; abundance: NA; len: 16; d_gene: TRBD2; v_gene: TRBV18
CDR3nt: TGTGCCAGCAGCTCCGACAGGAGTAATGAGCAGTTCTTC; CDR3aa: CASSSDRSNEQFF; j_gene: TRBJ2-1; abundance: once; len: 13; d_gene: NA; v_gene: TRBV11-2
CDR3nt: TGTGCCAGCAGGCTGACTAGCGTGGCCTACGAGCAGTACTTC; CDR3aa: CASRLTSVAYEQYF; j_gene: TRBJ2-7; abundance: NA; len: 14; d_gene: TRBD2; v_gene: TRBV6-1
CDR3nt: TGCGCCAGCAGCTTGGATGCTACAGGGTGGAAGGGTAATTCACCCCTCCACTTT; CDR3aa: CASSLDATGWKGNSPLHF; j_gene: TRBJ1-6; abundance: NA; len: 18; d_gene: NA; v_gene: TRBV5-1
CDR3nt: TGTGCCAGCAGCTTAGCTAGGGGGGGGGCCTACGTGGAAAAACTGTTTTTT; CDR3aa: CASSLARGGAYVEKLFF; j_gene: TRBJ1-4; abundance: once; len: 17; d_gene: NA; v_gene: TRBV7-9
CDR3nt: TGTGCCAGTAGTATAGGGACAGGGAGGATCGAGACCCAGTACTTC; CDR3aa: CASSIGTGRIETQYF; j_gene: TRBJ2-5; abundance: NA; len: 15; d_gene: TRBD1; v_gene: TRBV19
CDR3nt: TGTGCCACCAGCTCCGGGACTGCCCCGGAAGAGCAGTACTTC; CDR3aa: CATSSGTAPEEQYF; j_gene: TRBJ2-7; abundance: NA; len: 14; d_gene: NA; v_gene: TRBV15
CDR3nt: TGTGCCACCAGCCAGCTGGCGGACTACCAAGAGACCCAGTACTTC; CDR3aa: CATSQLADYQETQYF; j_gene: TRBJ2-5; abundance: NA; len: 15; d_gene: NA; v_gene: TRBV15
CDR3nt: TGCGCCAGCACCCGTAGTATGAACACCGGGGAGCTGTTTTTT; CDR3aa: CASTRSMNTGELFF; j_gene: TRBJ2-2; abundance: NA; len: 14; d_gene: NA; v_gene: TRBV5-1
CDR3nt: TGTGCCACCCACACGCGGGATAGCAATCAGCCCCAGCATTTT; CDR3aa: CATHTRDSNQPQHF; j_gene: TRBJ1-5; abundance: NA; len: 14; d_gene: NA; v_gene: TRBV19
CDR3nt: TGTGCCAGCAGCCGGGATTTGAATAGCAATCAGCCCCAGCATTTT; CDR3aa: CASSRDLNSNQPQHF; j_gene: TRBJ1-5; abundance: NA; len: 15; d_gene: NA; v_gene: TRBV2
CDR3nt: TGTGCCAGCAGCCCGGGATTCTACGAGCAGTACTTC; CDR3aa: CASSPGFYEQYF; j_gene: TRBJ2-7; abundance: NA; len: 12; d_gene: NA; v_gene: TRBV6-5
CDR3nt: TGTGCCAGCAGCTTTACAGGGTCCACTGAAGCTTTCTTT; CDR3aa: CASSFTGSTEAFF; j_gene: TRBJ1-1; abundance: NA; len: 13; d_gene: NA; v_gene: TRBV7-3
CDR3nt: TGTGCCAGTAGTAACGGACAGTATAGCAATCAGCCCCAGCATTTT; CDR3aa: CASSNGQYSNQPQHF; j_gene: TRBJ1-5; abundance: NA; len: 15; d_gene: NA; v_gene: TRBV19
CDR3nt: TGTGCCAGCAGCCGATGGGGGCGGGAGGGCGGAAATGAGCAGTTCTTC; CDR3aa: CASSRWGREGGNEQFF; j_gene: TRBJ2-1; abundance: NA; len: 16; d_gene: TRBD2; v_gene: TRBV7-9
CDR3nt: TGTGCCAGCAGTTTAAAGAGGGGGCGAAACCCCACGGGGGGCTACACCTTC; CDR3aa: CASSLKRGRNPTGGYTF; j_gene: TRBJ1-2; abundance: once; len: 17; d_gene: TRBD1; v_gene: TRBV28
CDR3nt: TGTGCCAGCAGAGATGGGGGGGCACCGGTGAATAATTCACCCCTCCACTTT; CDR3aa: CASRDGGAPVNNSPLHF; j_gene: TRBJ1-6; abundance: NA; len: 17; d_gene: NA; v_gene: TRBV2